This paragraph covers one T cell receptor beta chain sequence. The data are from a study of shared clonotypes between healthy human individuals. Trimming pared 7 bases from V and 2 bases from J, leaving 15 bases between. CDR1 SNHLY and CDR2 FYNNEI come from the germline V gene. The CDR3 spans 15 residues. Profiled with immunoSEQ multiplex PCR; TCRdb holds only in-frame clones, not every one. The repertoire has approximately 400,000 clones, approximately 97% of them found once; the top ten carry 0.32%. CD8 memory fractions consisted of CD45RO+ and CCR7-negative CD45RA+ TemRA cells together. The chain employs TRBV2 and TRBJ2-4; a weak D match, TRBD2 (5 bases). The sequence came from a young man in good health. The sample consisted of memory CD8+ T cells sorted from blood. As to subset: CD45RO+ cells pooled with CCR7-negative TemRA cells. The CDR3 coding sequence is TGTGCCAGCATTGCGGGTTTAGGCACCAAAAACATTCAGTACTTC. This gives the protein CASIAGLGTKNIQYF.